A single sample is the source of the 26 T cell receptor beta chains below, sequenced in a study of T cells after yellow fever vaccination. TCRdb called the 5' RACE reads again in MiXCR, with one record for every CDR3 protein. The data hold 300,000 to 350,000 distinct CDR3 sequences, with 3% to 4.5% observed a single time. Sequences were derived from PBMCs, sampled 5 days after the yellow fever booster vaccination. These receptor sequences come from a young man who received the YFV17D yellow fever vaccine.

V usage is TRBV7-3 and J usage is TRBJ2-3; 12 bases line up with TRBD2. Germline trimming cut 3 bases from V and 2 bases from J; bases unmatched to any gene: 3. This CDR3 spans 16 amino acids. CDR1 is SGHTA and CDR2 is FQGTGA in the germline V gene. This CDR3 is CASSLTSGGLTDTQYF. The CDR3 bases are TGTGCCAGCAGCTTGACTAGCGGGGGACTCACAGATACGCAGTATTTT.

This clonotype was seen a few times. The chain joins TRBV7-9 to TRBJ1-1; TRBD1 might be the D (5 bases). The CDR3 has 14 residues. CDR1 SEHNR and CDR2 FQNEAQ come from the germline V gene (reference sequence). V was clipped by 5 bases and J by 1 base, with 11 bases between them. The CDR3 DNA follows: TGTGCCAGCAGCATCCATGACAGGAACACTGAAGCTTTCTTT. It yields the protein CASSIHDRNTEAFF. The full variable domain, its missing parts supplied by reference TRBV7-9 and TRBJ1-1, is DTGVSQNPRHKITKRGQNVTFRCDPISEHNRLYWYRQTLGQGPEFLTYFQNEAQLEKSRLLSDRFSAERPKGSFSTLEIQRTEQGDSAMYLCASSIHDRNTEAFFGQGTRLTVV.

Only a few counts were recorded for this clonotype. The chain is built from TRBV4-1 and TRBJ2-5, with 7 bases lining up with TRBD2. V dropped 3 bases and J dropped 1; count of bases not matched to a gene: 8. CDR1 is MGHRA and CDR2 is YSYEKL in the germline V gene. This CDR3 region has 16 residues. The CDR3 coding sequence is TGCGCCAGCAGCCAGGGGGGGATTTTCCGCCAAGAGACCCAGTACTTC. Translated, it gives CASSQGGIFRQETQYF.

The sample holds a few counts of this clonotype. This chain's CDR3 is CASSFRGQPGEQYF. For the CDR3, the DNA is TGTGCCAGCAGTTTCAGGGGGCAGCCCGGGGAGCAGTACTTC. V usage is TRBV27 and J usage is TRBJ2-7; TRBD1 aligns across 8 bases. This CDR3 spans 14 amino acids. Germline CDR1 and CDR2: MNHEY and SMNVEV (reference sequence). J was trimmed by 7 bases and V by 3 bases; bases with no gene match: 8.

The rearrangement joins TRBV2 to TRBJ2-5; 12 bases agree with TRBD2. Germline CDR1 reads SNHLY; CDR2 reads FYNNEI. With 7 bases clipped from V and 5 bases from J, the junction kept 8 bases outside the gene matches. This CDR3 has 15 amino acids. Here the CDR3 reads CASNPLAGGYETQYF. The CDR3 nucleotides are TGTGCCAGCAACCCTCTAGCGGGGGGGTATGAGACCCAGTACTTC.

The sample holds a few counts of this clonotype. The genes are TRBV7-3 and TRBJ2-5; 11 bases are a match to TRBD1. Unmatched junction bases numbered 10, after V lost 5 bases and J lost 5 bases. Per the germline V gene, CDR1 is SGHTA and CDR2 is FQGTGA. CDR3 length equals 16 residues. The CDR3, as DNA: TGTGCCAGCAGCCAATACGGGACAGGGGGTGTCGAGACCCAGTACTTC. This translates into CASSQYGTGGVETQYF.

The V call is TRBV5-6, the J call TRBJ1-1; tentatively, D is TRBD1 (6 bases). Trimming removed 4 bases at V and 6 bases at J, with 16 bases between. This CDR3 has 14 residues. CDR1 is SGHDT, CDR2 YYEEEE, per germline. In DNA, the CDR3 is TGTGCCAGCAGCGGGTGGGGGCGGATCTCTGAAGCTTTCTTT. Protein sequence: CASSGWGRISEAFF.

This clonotype was counted a few times. This chain links TRBV6-2 or TRBV6-3 with TRBJ2-7; D gene ambiguous. The CDR3 has 15 amino acids. Trimming removed 2 bases from V and 0 bases from J, with 11 bases in between. Germline CDR1 MNHEY, CDR2 SVGEGT. CDR3 region: CASSYSASSSYEQYV. CDR3 sequence (DNA): TGTGCCAGCAGTTACAGTGCTAGTAGCTCCTACGAGCAGTACGTC.

There are many counts of this clonotype. The chain has TRBV10-3 and TRBJ1-1; 9 bases fit TRBD1. Germline CDR1 ENHRY, CDR2 SYGVKD. J lost 7 bases, V lost 10 bases, and 7 bases had no gene match. This CDR3 spans 12 amino acids. The CDR3: CATYDRGGEAFF. The CDR3 DNA sequence: TGTGCCACTTACGACAGGGGGGGTGAAGCTTTCTTT.

The rearrangement joins TRBV4-2 to TRBJ2-5; no definite D call. Trimming took 1 base from V and 1 from J, leaving 7 bases between them. Germline CDR1 reads LGHNA; CDR2 reads YNFKEQ. The CDR3 totals 14 residues. CDR3 region: CASSQGITQETQYF. The CDR3 bases are TGTGCCAGCAGCCAAGGGATTACCCAAGAGACCCAGTACTTC.

The chain carries TRBV12-3 or TRBV12-4 and TRBJ2-3; 9 nucleotides agree with TRBD2. This CDR3 is 16 amino acids long. J was trimmed by 4 bases and V by 4 bases; bases with no gene match: 9. The CDR3 here is CASSWGPSGAADTQYF. DNA for the CDR3: TGTGCCAGCAGTTGGGGCCCTAGCGGGGCTGCAGATACGCAGTATTTT.

This clonotype was seen ten or more times. The gene calls are TRBV29-1 and TRBJ2-2; D is perhaps TRBD2 (5 bases). The germline V gene encodes CDR1 SQVTM and CDR2 ANQGSEA. V dropped 0 bases and J dropped 1 base, with 6 bases sitting between them. The CDR3 totals 14 residues. Here the CDR3 reads CSVEDGGNTGELFF. The CDR3 nucleotides are TGCAGCGTTGAAGATGGAGGGAACACCGGGGAGCTGTTTTTT.

The V gene is TRBV29-1, the J gene TRBJ2-3, with 13 bases fitting TRBD2. The CDR3 covers 15 residues. The germline CDR1 and CDR2 sequences are SQVTM and ANQGSEA. V shed 5 bases, J shed 1 base, and the junction held 3 bases outside the gene matches. The CDR3 nucleotides are TGCAGCGTTACAGGGACTAGCGGGGGCACAGATACGCAGTATTTT. Residues: CSVTGTSGGTDTQYF.

This clonotype was observed a few times. The chain couples TRBV3-1 to TRBJ2-3; the D gene is possibly TRBD1 (5 bases). Germline V gene data show CDR1 as LGHDT and CDR2 as YNNKEL (reference sequence). Deletions cut 4 bases from V and 4 bases from J, with 9 bases between. The CDR3 is 13 amino acids. The CDR3 region has the DNA TGTGCCAGCAGCCCGCAGACAGCAGATACGCAGTATTTT. It yields the protein CASSPQTADTQYF.

V gene TRBV2 combines with J gene TRBJ2-3; D remains ambiguous. V was pared by 6 bases and J by 2 bases, with 12 bases between. The CDR3 is 14 residues long. The germline gives CDR1 SNHLY, CDR2 FYNNEI. CDR3 DNA sequence: TGTGCCAGCAGAGCACCTAGGACCACAGATACGCAGTATTTT. This encodes CASRAPRTTDTQYF.

V is TRBV5-1 and J is TRBJ2-6; tentative D call: TRBD2 (5 bases). Per the germline V gene, CDR1 is SGHRS and CDR2 is YFSETQ. The CDR3 runs 15 residues. V gave up 6 bases and J gave up 6 bases, with 16 bases separating them. As DNA, the CDR3 is TGCGCCAGCATCGGAGCCCCGGGGTTGGCCAACGTCCTGACTTTC. Protein product: CASIGAPGLANVLTF.

The J gene is TRBJ2-3, the V gene TRBV7-2, with D maybe TRBD2 (6 bases). The germline V gene encodes CDR1 SGHTA and CDR2 FQGNSA. The CDR3 is 15 residues long. V gave up 4 bases and J gave up 1 base, with 12 bases separating them. For the CDR3, the DNA is TGTGCCAGCAGCTGGGCGGGGCGCGGCACAGATACGCAGTATTTT. Its protein is CASSWAGRGTDTQYF.

The V call is TRBV7-2, the J call TRBJ1-1; unclear D gene. V lost 6 bases and J 1 base, leaving 9 bases between the germline ends. Germline CDR1 reads SGHTA; CDR2 reads FQGNSA. CDR3 size: 13 residues. CDR3 protein: CASRQYSNTEAFF. The CDR3 DNA reads as TGTGCCAGCAGACAGTACTCGAACACTGAAGCTTTCTTT.

The V call is TRBV7-2, the J call TRBJ1-1, with 9 bases fitting TRBD1. The CDR3 covers 13 residues. Germline V gene data show CDR1 as SGHTA and CDR2 as FQGNSA. The V and J ends lost 6 bases and 4 bases, in that order; junction bases with no gene match: 3. The chain's CDR3 is CASRQGAITEAFF. The CDR3 nucleotides are TGTGCCAGCAGACAGGGGGCTATCACTGAAGCTTTCTTT.

A few counts support this clonotype. This chain connects TRBV15 to TRBJ1-2; no definite D call. Trimming removed 1 base at V and 7 bases at J, with 13 bases between. CDR3 length: 14 amino acids. The V gene's germline CDR1 is LNHNV and CDR2 YYDKDF (reference sequence). The CDR3 DNA reads TGTGCCACCAGCAGAGGTGCGGGGAAGGGTGGCTACACCTTC. Encoded protein: CATSRGAGKGGYTF.

This clonotype was counted between two and nine times. This chain uses TRBV20-1 with TRBJ2-2; D remains ambiguous. Germline-derived CDR1 and CDR2 are DFQATT and SNEGSKA (reference sequence). Trimming stripped 0 bases from V and 1 base from J, with 3 bases between. This CDR3 is built from 13 residues. CDR3 DNA: TGCAGTGCTAGAGATATGAACACCGGGGAGCTGTTTTTT. This codes for CSARDMNTGELFF.

This clonotype was counted at least ten times. The chain employs TRBV5-5 and TRBJ2-7; perhaps D is TRBD1 or TRBD2 (5 bases each). CDR3 length: 16 residues. Germline CDR1 and CDR2: SGHKS and YYEKEE (reference sequence). Trimming pared 0 bases from V and 0 bases from J, leaving 13 bases between. In nucleotides, the CDR3 is TGTGCCAGCAGCTTGGACGTAGGGACGGGCTCCTACGAGCAGTACTTC. It specifies CASSLDVGTGSYEQYF.

This clonotype has at least ten counts. The gene calls are TRBV5-1 and TRBJ1-4; tentatively, D is TRBD1 (5 bases). Germline V gene lookup returns CDR1 SGHRS and CDR2 YFSETQ. CDR3 length equals 16 residues. The V and J ends lost 0 bases and 0 bases respectively, with 9 bases between them. The CDR3 region is CASSLAPTATNEKLFF. The CDR3 nucleotides are TGCGCCAGCAGCTTGGCCCCGACAGCAACTAATGAAAAACTGTTTTTT.

This clonotype was seen many times. J is TRBJ2-4 and V is TRBV12-3 or TRBV12-4, with 7 positions matching TRBD1. With 4 bases clipped from V and 1 base from J, the junction kept 1 base outside the gene matches. The CDR3 is 14 residues long. The CDR3 reads CASSYRGAKNIQYF. The CDR3 DNA is TGTGCCAGCAGTTACAGGGGCGCCAAAAACATTCAGTACTTC.

In its sample, this clonotype was seen many times. This chain uses TRBV18 with TRBJ2-7, with D unresolved. The V gene's germline CDR1 is KGHSH and CDR2 LQKENI. V was trimmed by 8 bases and J by 4 bases, leaving 15 bases between them. The CDR3 covers 13 residues. This CDR3 is CASSPPSSYEQYF. The CDR3 DNA follows: TGTGCCAGCAGCCCACCAAGCTCATACGAGCAGTACTTC.

This sequence joins TRBV19 and TRBJ2-2, with D maybe TRBD1 (6 bases). Trimming left V 1 base short and J 3 bases short, with 12 bases between. Germline CDR1 LNHDA, CDR2 SQIVND (reference sequence). The CDR3 covers 16 residues. The CDR3 coding sequence is TGTGCCAGTAGTATAGCGGCACAGGGCTACACCGGGGAGCTGTTTTTT. Translation gives CASSIAAQGYTGELFF.